A selection of T cell receptor beta chains follows, all from one sample in a study of CD8+CD57+ T cells in acquired aplastic anemia. Each CDR3 protein is one row after TCRdb ran MiXCR on the reads. The sample yields about 180,000 distinct CDR3 sequences, roughly 65% seen once. Sequencing was done on a sample of sorted CD4+, CD8+, or CD8+CD57+ T cells (not recorded which) from PBMCs. The source of these receptors is a human donor with aplastic anemia. Both conserved end residues are part of each CDR3. A D gene is named only where the DNA matches it firmly. Clone size is given for some rows only: seen once, a few or many times, or a class if the clone is expanded.

v_gene	j_gene	d_gene	abundance	CDR3aa	CDR3nt
TRBV10-1	TRBJ1-1	.	once	CASFGQGPNTEAFF	TGCGCCAGCTTTGGTCAGGGCCCGAACACTGAAGCTTTCTTT
TRBV4-1	TRBJ2-7	.	many	CASSQAELLGEYEQYF	TGCGCCAGCAGCCAAGCAGAGCTCCTCGGGGAGTACGAGCAGTACTTC
TRBV9	TRBJ2-1	TRBD2	.	CASSVVPSGGEQFF	TGTGCCAGCAGCGTAGTCCCGTCGGGGGGAGAGCAGTTCTTC
TRBV29-1	TRBJ2-3	TRBD1	once	CSVEGGRTGMDTQYF	TGCAGCGTTGAAGGAGGGAGGACAGGGATGGATACGCAGTATTTT
TRBV5-1	TRBJ2-7	TRBD2	.	CASSLISGGGYEQYF	TGCGCCAGCAGCTTGATCAGCGGGGGTGGTTACGAGCAGTACTTC
TRBV6-5	TRBJ2-5	.	.	CASSQQLGETQYF	TGTGCCAGCAGTCAACAACTAGGCGAGACCCAGTACTTC
TRBV7-9	TRBJ1-6	.	medium-sized	CASSSSGNSPLHF	TGTGCCAGCAGCTCTTCAGGGAATTCACCCCTCCACTTT
TRBV29-1	TRBJ1-1	.	.	CSVEDRQGNTEAFF	TGCAGCGTTGAAGATCGTCAGGGGAACACTGAAGCTTTCTTT
TRBV24-1	TRBJ2-7	TRBD2	.	CATGTSGGVDEQYF	TGTGCCACCGGGACTAGCGGAGGGGTGGACGAGCAGTACTTC
TRBV4-3	TRBJ2-1	TRBD1	.	CASSHLGQGAYNEQFF	TGCGCCAGCAGCCATCTCGGACAGGGGGCTTACAATGAGCAGTTCTTC
TRBV14	TRBJ1-2	.	.	CASSQGAGPYYGYTF	TGTGCCAGCAGCCAAGGGGCAGGACCCTACTATGGCTACACCTTC
TRBV2	TRBJ2-5	.	.	CASSERGSNQPQYF	TGTGCCAGCAGTGAAAGGGGTAGCAATCAGCCCCAGTACTTC
TRBV20-1	TRBJ2-1	.	.	CSARPWDEQFF	TGCAGTGCTAGACCCTGGGATGAGCAGTTCTTC
TRBV12-3/TRBV12-4	TRBJ2-5	.	.	CASTLRRAEETQYF	TGTGCCAGCACCTTGAGGCGGGCCGAAGAGACCCAGTACTTC
TRBV20-1	TRBJ2-7	TRBD2	.	CSAATPGGGPSEQYF	TGCAGTGCCGCGACCCCGGGGGGGGGCCCCAGCGAGCAGTACTTC
TRBV9	TRBJ2-3	.	.	CASSVEGASTDTQYF	TGTGCCAGCAGCGTAGAAGGGGCTAGCACAGATACGCAGTATTTT
TRBV5-1	TRBJ1-2	.	few	CASSLAQGHNNYGYTF	TGCGCCAGCAGCTTGGCGCAGGGACACAACAACTATGGCTACACCTTC
TRBV2	TRBJ1-1	TRBD1	.	CASSECQGGPYEAFF	TGTGCCAGCAGTGAATGTCAGGGGGGGCCCTATGAAGCTTTCTTT
TRBV19	TRBJ1-1	.	.	CASTTGHRLNTEAFF	TGTGCCAGTACCACCGGTCATCGGCTGAACACTGAAGCTTTCTTT
TRBV7-2	TRBJ1-1	TRBD1	.	CASSFGQGAEAFF	TGTGCCAGCAGCTTTGGTCAGGGGGCTGAAGCTTTCTTT
TRBV15	TRBJ2-5	TRBD2	.	CATSTGTSGVQETQYF	TGTGCCACCAGCACAGGGACTAGCGGGGTGCAAGAGACCCAGTACTTC
TRBV18	TRBJ1-1	.	.	CASSPPRGEVVTEAFF	TGTGCCAGCTCACCACCTCGGGGGGAAGTGGTCACTGAAGCTTTCTTT
TRBV15	TRBJ1-5	TRBD1	.	CATSRETGHKGQPQHF	TGTGCCACCAGCAGAGAGACAGGGCATAAGGGGCAGCCCCAGCATTTT
TRBV20-1	TRBJ2-5	TRBD1	.	CSALREWDRETQYF	TGCAGTGCCCTTCGTGAATGGGACAGAGAGACCCAGTACTTC
TRBV4-1	TRBJ1-1	TRBD1	many	CASSPGQGGTEAFF	TGCGCCAGCAGCCCCGGGCAGGGGGGCACTGAAGCTTTCTTT
TRBV20-1	TRBJ2-5	.	.	CSAFLGTQYF	TGCAGTGCCTTTCTGGGGACCCAGTACTTC
TRBV18	TRBJ2-5	TRBD1	.	CASSGPGQGRETQYF	TGTGCCAGCTCAGGACCGGGACAGGGGCGAGAGACCCAGTACTTC
TRBV7-2	TRBJ2-1	.	.	CATRQGLSYNEQFF	TGTGCCACCAGGCAGGGGCTGTCCTACAATGAGCAGTTCTTC
TRBV7-6	TRBJ1-5	.	many	CASSRGGDQPQHF	TGTGCCAGCAGTAGGGGAGGAGATCAGCCCCAGCATTTT
TRBV9	TRBJ1-5	.	.	CASSVEGEPQHF	TGTGCCAGCAGCGTAGAAGGGGAGCCCCAGCATTTT
TRBV7-3	TRBJ1-2	TRBD1	.	CASRRQGYGYTF	TGTGCCAGCAGACGACAGGGGTATGGCTACACCTTC
TRBV7-3	TRBJ1-5	.	few	CASSIGSYNEPQHF	TGTGCCAGCAGCATCGGGAGTTACAATGAGCCCCAGCATTTT
TRBV29-1	TRBJ1-6	.	.	CSVEVGAGVGYNSPLHF	TGCAGCGTTGAAGTAGGGGCAGGGGTTGGGTATAATTCACCCCTCCACTTT